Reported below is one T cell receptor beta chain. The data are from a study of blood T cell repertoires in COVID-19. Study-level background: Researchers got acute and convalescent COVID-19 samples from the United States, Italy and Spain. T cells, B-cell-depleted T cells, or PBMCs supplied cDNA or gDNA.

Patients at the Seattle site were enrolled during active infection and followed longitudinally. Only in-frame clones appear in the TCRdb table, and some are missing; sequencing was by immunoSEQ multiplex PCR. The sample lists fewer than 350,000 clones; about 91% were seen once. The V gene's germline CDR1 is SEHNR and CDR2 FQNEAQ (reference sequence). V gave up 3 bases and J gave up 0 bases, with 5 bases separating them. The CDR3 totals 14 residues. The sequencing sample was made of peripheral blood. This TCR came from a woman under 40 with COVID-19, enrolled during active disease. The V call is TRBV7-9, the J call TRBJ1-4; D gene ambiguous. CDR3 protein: CASSFTATNEKLFF. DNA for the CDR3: TGTGCCAGCAGCTTCACTGCAACTAATGAAAAACTGTTTTTT.